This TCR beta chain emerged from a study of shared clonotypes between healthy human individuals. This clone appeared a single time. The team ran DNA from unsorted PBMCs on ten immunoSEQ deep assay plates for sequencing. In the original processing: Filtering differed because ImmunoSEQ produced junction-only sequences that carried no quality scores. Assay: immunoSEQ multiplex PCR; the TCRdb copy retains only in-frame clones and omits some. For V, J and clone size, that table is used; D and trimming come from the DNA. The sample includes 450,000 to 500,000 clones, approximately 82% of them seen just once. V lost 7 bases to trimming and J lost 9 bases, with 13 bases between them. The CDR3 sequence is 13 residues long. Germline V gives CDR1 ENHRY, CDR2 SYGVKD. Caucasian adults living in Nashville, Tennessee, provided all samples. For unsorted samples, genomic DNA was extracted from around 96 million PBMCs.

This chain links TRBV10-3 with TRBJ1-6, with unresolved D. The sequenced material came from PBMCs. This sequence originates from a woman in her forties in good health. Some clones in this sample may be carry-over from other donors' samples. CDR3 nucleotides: TGTGCCATCACAACGGGAGGTAGTTCACCCCTCCACTTT. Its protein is CAITTGGSSPLHF.